These T cell receptor beta chains were read from a single sample in a study of blood T cell repertoires in COVID-19. Some clones are missing from TCRdb's copy, which holds only in-frame ones; the method was immunoSEQ multiplex PCR. Of just under 350,000 clones detected, 80% to 90% appear once; the ten largest clones hold around 6%. Sequenced: peripheral blood. These receptor sequences come from a woman aged 45-65 years with COVID-19, enrolled during active disease. CDR3s include the opening cysteine and the closing phenylalanine or tryptophan. The order of the fields is CDR3 DNA, CDR3 protein, J gene, V gene, clone size, D gene. D genes are given only for firm matches. Part of the rows lack a size; the others show once, few, many or a class for expanded clones.

CDR3nt: TGTGCCAGCACCGGAGGGCCAGCGGACTACAATGAGCAGTTCTTC; CDR3aa: CASTGGPADYNEQFF; j_gene: TRBJ2-1; v_gene: TRBV5-6; abundance: -; d_gene: -
CDR3nt: TGTGCCAGCTATCGGGGGGATGGAGGTTCACCCCTCCACTTT; CDR3aa: CASYRGDGGSPLHF; j_gene: TRBJ1-6; v_gene: TRBV6-5; abundance: -; d_gene: -
CDR3nt: TGTGCCAGCAGCTTAGATCGAGCGGGAGGGCCGGCAGATACGCAGTATTTT; CDR3aa: CASSLDRAGGPADTQYF; j_gene: TRBJ2-3; v_gene: TRBV7-8; abundance: -; d_gene: TRBD2
CDR3nt: TGCGCCAGCTCCACAGGGAGTACGACCGGGGAGCTGTTTTTT; CDR3aa: CASSTGSTTGELFF; j_gene: TRBJ2-2; v_gene: TRBV5-1; abundance: few; d_gene: -
CDR3nt: TGTGCCAGCTCACCGCGACTCGCAGGGAAGACTGAAGCTTTCTTT; CDR3aa: CASSPRLAGKTEAFF; j_gene: TRBJ1-1; v_gene: TRBV18; abundance: -; d_gene: -
CDR3nt: TGTGCCAGCAGTGAAGCGCAAGGGAGCTCCTACAATGAGCAGTTCTTC; CDR3aa: CASSEAQGSSYNEQFF; j_gene: TRBJ2-1; v_gene: TRBV2; abundance: few; d_gene: -
CDR3nt: TGTGCCACTCGAGGACTAGCGGGAAACAATGAGCAGTTCTTC; CDR3aa: CATRGLAGNNEQFF; j_gene: TRBJ2-1; v_gene: TRBV19; abundance: -; d_gene: TRBD2
CDR3nt: TGTGCCAGCAGCTTAGGGACAGGGGGCTATGGCTACACCTTC; CDR3aa: CASSLGTGGYGYTF; j_gene: TRBJ1-2; v_gene: TRBV6-5; abundance: -; d_gene: TRBD1
CDR3nt: TGTGCCAGCAGCCAAGGGACAGTGGCTCGGGATGGCTACACCTTC; CDR3aa: CASSQGTVARDGYTF; j_gene: TRBJ1-2; v_gene: TRBV7-9; abundance: -; d_gene: TRBD1
CDR3nt: TGTGCCAGCAGCCAAGATTCAGGTAGCACAGATACGCAGTATTTT; CDR3aa: CASSQDSGSTDTQYF; j_gene: TRBJ2-3; v_gene: TRBV4-2; abundance: -; d_gene: -
CDR3nt: TGTGCCAGCTCAGGAGTACAGGGGGCGCGGGGGAACACTGAAGCTTTCTTT; CDR3aa: CASSGVQGARGNTEAFF; j_gene: TRBJ1-1; v_gene: TRBV18; abundance: -; d_gene: TRBD1
CDR3nt: TGTGCCAGCTCCCCCCCGGGACAGGGGATGGACACTGAAGCTTTCTTT; CDR3aa: CASSPPGQGMDTEAFF; j_gene: TRBJ1-1; v_gene: TRBV25-1; abundance: once; d_gene: TRBD1
CDR3nt: TGCGCCAGCACGACAACGACAGGGATGAACACTGAAGCTTTCTTT; CDR3aa: CASTTTTGMNTEAFF; j_gene: TRBJ1-1; v_gene: TRBV5-1; abundance: -; d_gene: TRBD1
CDR3nt: TGTGCCAGCAGAGGAACAGGGGTAGATGGAAACACCATATATTTT; CDR3aa: CASRGTGVDGNTIYF; j_gene: TRBJ1-3; v_gene: TRBV6-6; abundance: few; d_gene: TRBD1
CDR3nt: TGCAGCGTTGTTAGTCCGAGGGACCAAGAGACCCAGTACTTC; CDR3aa: CSVVSPRDQETQYF; j_gene: TRBJ2-5; v_gene: TRBV29-1; abundance: -; d_gene: -
CDR3nt: TGTGCCAGCAGGTTGACAGGGATTGATGAGCAGTTCTTC; CDR3aa: CASRLTGIDEQFF; j_gene: TRBJ2-1; v_gene: TRBV12-3/TRBV12-4; abundance: -; d_gene: TRBD1
CDR3nt: TGTGCCAGCAGCCCCCACGGGGAGAGGGCCAATCAGCCCCAGCATTTT; CDR3aa: CASSPHGERANQPQHF; j_gene: TRBJ1-5; v_gene: TRBV7-3; abundance: few; d_gene: -
CDR3nt: TGCGCCAGCAGTTGGAGAGGGAACACCGGGGAGCTGTTTTTT; CDR3aa: CASSWRGNTGELFF; j_gene: TRBJ2-2; v_gene: TRBV10-1; abundance: -; d_gene: -
CDR3nt: TGTGCCAGCAGCTCAGGAGGGGCTGGGGCCAACGTCCTGACTTTC; CDR3aa: CASSSGGAGANVLTF; j_gene: TRBJ2-6; v_gene: TRBV7-2; abundance: -; d_gene: -
CDR3nt: TGCGCCAGCAGCTTGGCGACAAGCACAGATACGCAGTATTTT; CDR3aa: CASSLATSTDTQYF; j_gene: TRBJ2-3; v_gene: TRBV5-1; abundance: -; d_gene: -
CDR3nt: TGTGCCAGCAGTTCAATCACACCTTCAGGGATGCGCTACACCTTC; CDR3aa: CASSSITPSGMRYTF; j_gene: TRBJ1-2; v_gene: TRBV28; abundance: -; d_gene: -
CDR3nt: TGTGCCAGCAGCTTATTTCAGGGGTATGGCTACACCTTC; CDR3aa: CASSLFQGYGYTF; j_gene: TRBJ1-2; v_gene: TRBV7-8; abundance: -; d_gene: -
CDR3nt: TGCGCCAGCAGCTTGGACAGGGGACAAACCTACAATGAGCAGTTCTTC; CDR3aa: CASSLDRGQTYNEQFF; j_gene: TRBJ2-1; v_gene: TRBV5-1; abundance: -; d_gene: TRBD1
CDR3nt: TGTGCCAGCAGTCCCATGACAGGGACGGAGCAGCCCCAGCATTTT; CDR3aa: CASSPMTGTEQPQHF; j_gene: TRBJ1-5; v_gene: TRBV27; abundance: -; d_gene: TRBD1
CDR3nt: TGTGCCAGCAGTGAATCCGACAGGCTCAACTATGGCTACACCTTC; CDR3aa: CASSESDRLNYGYTF; j_gene: TRBJ1-2; v_gene: TRBV25-1; abundance: -; d_gene: -
CDR3nt: TGTGCCACCAGTGAAGGGACAGGAATCGGCAATCAGCCCCAGCATTTT; CDR3aa: CATSEGTGIGNQPQHF; j_gene: TRBJ1-5; v_gene: TRBV24-1; abundance: -; d_gene: TRBD1
CDR3nt: TGTGCCTGGAGTGTATTCAGGGAGGCTGAAAAACTGTTTTTT; CDR3aa: CAWSVFREAEKLFF; j_gene: TRBJ1-4; v_gene: TRBV30; abundance: -; d_gene: -
CDR3nt: TGTGCCAGCAGCTCGTGGACAGGGACAGATACGCAGTATTTT; CDR3aa: CASSSWTGTDTQYF; j_gene: TRBJ2-3; v_gene: TRBV7-3; abundance: -; d_gene: TRBD1